One and the same sample provided the 32 T cell receptor beta chains below, sequenced in a study of CD8+ T cells in alopecia areata. Treatment of the sample: oral pan-JAK inhibitor, 5-10 mg twice daily. RNA was extracted and reverse transcribed into cDNA as the sequencing template. Clones were sequenced by immunoSEQ multiplex PCR, and TCRdb holds only the in-frame ones, with some missing. The sample holds about 110,000 clones, around 53% seen once. Source: CD8+ T cells sorted from blood, taken at week 24, from a patient treated with tofacitinib. These receptors were obtained from a human donor with alopecia areata.

The chain recombines TRBV7-8 with TRBJ1-1; TRBD1 aligns across 9 bases. The CDR3 contains 15 residues. J was trimmed by 0 bases and V by 5 bases; bases with no gene match: 4. CDR1 is SGHVS and CDR2 is FQNEAQ in the germline V gene. CDR3 residues: CASSVGQGMNTEAFF. The CDR3 nucleotides are TGTGCCAGCAGCGTGGGACAGGGTATGAACACTGAAGCTTTCTTT.

This clone was seen once. This chain uses TRBV10-3 with TRBJ2-7; D is possibly TRBD2 (5 bases). The length of the CDR3 is 13 residues. Germline loops: CDR1 ENHRY, CDR2 SYGVKD. V shed 6 bases and J shed 2 bases, with 11 bases lying between them. This CDR3 is CAISADGTYEQYF. The CDR3 DNA reads TGTGCCATCAGCGCCGACGGGACCTACGAGCAGTACTTC.

This clone has a handful of counts. CDR3 bases: TGCAGCGTGTTCTCAGGGGGTAACTATGGCTACACCTTC. As protein: CSVFSGGNYGYTF. The rearrangement links TRBV29-1 to TRBJ1-2; TRBD1 matches 7 bases. The length of the CDR3 is 13 residues. Germline V gene data show CDR1 as SQVTM and CDR2 as ANQGSEA. V gave up 6 bases and J gave up 1 base; unmatched junction bases: 5.

The CDR3, as DNA: TGTGCCGGGGAACAGGGATGGGGCTACGAGCAGTACTTC. Amino acids: CAGEQGWGYEQYF. This chain uses TRBV27 with TRBJ2-5; possibly TRBD1 for D (6 bases). The J call is uncertain, as TRBJ2-7 better fits the DNA end. Germline lookup yields CDR1 MNHEY and CDR2 SMNVEV (reference sequence). CDR3 length: 13 amino acids.

CDR3 region: CASSFGLVGETQYF. CDR3 DNA: TGTGCCAGCAGTTTCGGTTTGGTGGGGGAGACCCAGTACTTC. The V call is TRBV28, the J call TRBJ2-5, with D uncertain. V was pared by 3 bases and J by 5 bases, with 13 bases between. In germline, CDR1 is MDHEN, CDR2 SYDVKM. The length of the CDR3 is 14 residues.

This clone was found a few times. The J gene is TRBJ2-6, the V gene TRBV6-1; the D gene is possibly TRBD1 (5 bases). The CDR3 is 15 residues long. Germline V lookup: CDR1 MNHNS, CDR2 SASEGT. Trimming shortened V by 3 bases and J by 0 bases, and 6 bases separated the two germline ends. The CDR3, as DNA: TGTGCCAGCAGTGACAGGGTCTCTGGGGCCAACGTCCTGACTTTC. This sequence encodes CASSDRVSGANVLTF.

V is TRBV15 and J is TRBJ2-7; TRBD2 is a possible D gene (5 bases). V lost 6 bases, J lost 5 bases, and 14 bases lay in between. The CDR3 covers 13 residues. Germline V gene data show CDR1 as LNHNV and CDR2 as YYDKDF (reference sequence). This CDR3 reads CATSSSEGDEQYF. DNA for the CDR3: TGTGCCACCAGTTCGTCCGAGGGAGACGAGCAGTACTTC.

This chain joins TRBV5-1 and TRBJ2-5; D is uncertain. With 5 bases removed from V and 1 base from J, the gap between germline ends came to 15 bases. Germline CDR1 reads SGHRS; CDR2 reads YFSETQ. The CDR3 loop spans 15 amino acids. The CDR3 reads CASSSYAPFQETQYF. The CDR3 DNA reads as TGCGCCAGCAGTTCCTACGCCCCCTTCCAAGAGACCCAGTACTTC. The full variable domain, completed using reference TRBV5-1 and TRBJ2-5, is KAGVTQTPRYLIKTRGQQVTLSCSPISGHRSVSWYQQTPGQGLQFLFEYFSETQRNKGNFPGRFSGRQFSNSRSEMNVSTLELGDSALYLCASSSYAPFQETQYFGPGTRLLVL.

The rearrangement joins TRBV4-1 to TRBJ1-1, with TRBD1 matching over 7 bases. The V gene's germline CDR1 is MGHRA and CDR2 YSYEKL. The CDR3 runs 15 residues. Unmatched junction bases numbered 5, after V lost 4 bases and J lost 0 bases. CDR3 nucleotide sequence: TGCGCCAGCAGCCGAGCGACAGGGATGAACACTGAAGCTTTCTTT. This encodes CASSRATGMNTEAFF.

The V call is TRBV27, the J call TRBJ2-7, with 12 bases matching TRBD2. V lost 6 bases to trimming and J lost 4 bases; unmatched junction nucleotides: 1. The V gene's germline CDR1 is MNHEY and CDR2 SMNVEV (reference sequence). The CDR3 runs 13 residues. CDR3 in amino acids: CASSGLAGYEQYF. The CDR3 coding sequence is TGTGCCAGCAGCGGACTAGCGGGATACGAGCAGTACTTC.

The chain couples TRBV6-1 to TRBJ2-5; either TRBD1 or TRBD2 may supply D (5 bases each). The CDR3 runs to 14 residues. Germline CDR1 and CDR2: MNHNS and SASEGT. V was trimmed by 2 bases and J by 7 bases, leaving 14 bases between them. The CDR3 protein is CASSELGPGATQYF. The CDR3 DNA is TGTGCCAGCAGTGAACTCGGGCCCGGGGCGACCCAGTACTTC.

V gene TRBV7-9 combines with J gene TRBJ1-1, with 8 bases matching TRBD1. The germline V gene has CDR1 SEHNR and CDR2 FQNEAQ (reference sequence). The CDR3 contains 15 residues. The J segment lost 3 bases and the V segment lost 5 bases, leaving 8 bases of the junction unmatched. The CDR3 bases are TGTGCCAGCAGCCCCTACAGGGGGGGGGACACTGAAGCTTTCTTT. Translated, it gives CASSPYRGGDTEAFF.

The rearrangement uses TRBV29-1 and TRBJ2-2, with 14 bases that match TRBD2. Germline V gene lookup returns CDR1 SQVTM and CDR2 ANQGSEA. This CDR3 is built from 18 residues. Germline trimming cut 7 bases from V and 0 bases from J; bases unmatched to any gene: 10. The CDR3 DNA is TGCAGCGCCGTGACTAGCGGGGGGGAAGGAACGAACACCGGGGAGCTGTTTTTT. It specifies CSAVTSGGEGTNTGELFF.

The chain joins TRBV14 to TRBJ2-7, with unresolved D. The V and J ends lost 5 bases and 3 bases respectively, with 17 bases between them. Germline V CDR1 and CDR2: SGHDN, FVKESK. CDR3 length: 15 residues. CDR3 amino acids: CASSTRHGPYYEQYF. The CDR3 bases are TGTGCCAGCAGCACTCGACACGGTCCATACTACGAGCAGTACTTC.

V and J are TRBV30 and TRBJ2-5; 9 nucleotides agree with TRBD1. Germline V gives CDR1 GTSNPN, CDR2 SVGIG (reference sequence). The length of the CDR3 is 17 residues. The junction had 13 bases not matched to a gene; V was cut back by 3 bases and J by 2 bases. In DNA form, the CDR3 reads TGTGCCTGGAGCCGAGGACAGGGGCGAGGTTTACAAGAGACCCAGTACTTC. Translated, it gives CAWSRGQGRGLQETQYF. Using reference TRBV30 and TRBJ2-5 for the parts outside the CDR3, the full variable domain is SQTIHQWPATLVQPVGSPLSLECTVEGTSNPNLYWYRQAAGRGLQLLFYSVGIGQISSEVPQNLSASRPQDRQFILSSKKLLLSDSGFYLCAWSRGQGRGLQETQYFGPGTRLLVL.

The rearrangement links TRBV13 to TRBJ2-7; 8 bases match TRBD1. This CDR3 comprises 13 residues. After removal of 4 bases from V and 5 bases from J, the junction contained 4 bases not matched to a gene. The germline V gene encodes CDR1 PRHDT and CDR2 FYEKMQ (reference sequence). CDR3 sequence: CASSSGTGHEQYF. DNA of the CDR3: TGTGCCAGCAGCTCCGGGACAGGACACGAGCAGTACTTC.

The V call is TRBV6-5, the J call TRBJ2-3; perhaps TRBD2 as D (5 bases). Germline loops: CDR1 MNHEY, CDR2 SVGAGI. This CDR3 is built from 15 residues. Deletions cut 0 bases from V and 1 base from J, with 8 bases between. The CDR3 coding sequence is TGTGCCAGCAGTTACTCCGGGGATGGCACAGATACGCAGTATTTT. This encodes CASSYSGDGTDTQYF.

This chain joins TRBV25-1 and TRBJ1-5; D not resolved. V dropped 5 bases and J dropped 3 bases, with 8 bases sitting between them. This CDR3 is built from 13 residues. CDR1 and CDR2 from the germline V gene are MGHDK and SYGVNS. CDR3 coding DNA: TGTGCCAGCAGTTTCGGATCCAATCAGCCCCAGCATTTT. Protein sequence: CASSFGSNQPQHF.

This chain connects TRBV2 to TRBJ2-7, with 10 bases that match TRBD1. This CDR3 is 13 amino acids long. J gave up 2 bases and V 6 bases, and 1 base lay outside the gene matches. Germline CDR1 and CDR2: SNHLY and FYNNEI. The CDR3 DNA reads TGTGCCAGCAGGGACAGGGGGACCTACGAGCAGTACTTC. This gives the protein CASRDRGTYEQYF.

CDR3 in amino acids: CASSPNGGRAEAFF. CDR3 nucleotide sequence: TGCGCCAGCAGCCCTAACGGTGGGAGGGCTGAAGCTTTCTTT. The gene calls are TRBV4-1 and TRBJ1-1; D is unclear. Trimming took 4 bases from V and 6 from J, leaving 15 bases between them. The CDR3 covers 14 residues. Germline V CDR1 and CDR2: MGHRA, YSYEKL.

J is TRBJ2-5 and V is TRBV9; 11 bases map to TRBD1. After removal of 5 bases from V and 4 bases from J, the junction contained 1 base not matched to a gene. Germline V gives CDR1 SGDLS, CDR2 YYNGEE. The CDR3 is 13 amino acids. CDR3 loop: CASRGQGGETQYF. The CDR3 coding sequence is TGTGCCAGCAGGGGACAGGGGGGAGAGACCCAGTACTTC.

The rearrangement links TRBV11-2 to TRBJ2-1, with D perhaps TRBD2 (6 bases). Per the germline V gene, CDR1 is SGHAT and CDR2 is FQNNGV. V gave up 2 bases and J gave up 2 bases, with 13 bases separating them. This CDR3 is built from 16 residues. The CDR3 DNA is TGTGCCAGCAGCTTACACCCTAGCGCTGCCTACAATGAGCAGTTCTTC. It yields the protein CASSLHPSAAYNEQFF.

This rearrangement joins TRBV30 to TRBJ1-1; D is undetermined. This CDR3 has 13 amino acids. V was pared by 4 bases and J by 1 base, with 10 bases between. CDR1 GTSNPN and CDR2 SVGIG come from the germline V gene (reference sequence). The CDR3 spells CAWITGGNTEAFF. The DNA for the CDR3 is TGTGCCTGGATAACGGGCGGGAACACTGAAGCTTTCTTT.

The rearrangement links TRBV7-8 to TRBJ2-7; 9 nucleotides agree with TRBD2. Germline-derived CDR1 and CDR2 are SGHVS and FQNEAQ. With 1 base clipped from V and 12 bases from J, the junction kept 13 bases outside the gene matches. This CDR3 comprises 15 residues. The CDR3 region has the DNA TGTGCCAGCAGCTTAGAATCCCCTAGCGGGGTTGACCCGTACTTC. It specifies CASSLESPSGVDPYF.

The rearrangement joins TRBV4-2 to TRBJ2-1; no firm D call. Germline V gene sequence: CDR1 LGHNA, CDR2 YNFKEQ. Deletions cut 3 bases from V and 3 bases from J, with 0 bases between. The length of the CDR3 is 11 residues. Here the CDR3 DNA reads TGTGCCAGCAGCCACTACAATGAGCAGTTCTTC. Residues: CASSHYNEQFF.

The chain uses TRBV7-6 and TRBJ1-6; D unresolved. CDR3 length: 13 amino acids. V was shortened by 6 bases and J by 14 bases, with 17 bases between the two germline ends. Per germline, CDR1 SGHVS and CDR2 FNYEAQ. This CDR3 reads CASSSNPNRALHF. CDR3 sequence (DNA): TGTGCCAGCAGTTCAAACCCTAATAGGGCCCTCCACTTT.

This clone was observed a few times. This chain connects TRBV4-1 to TRBJ1-6; D is uncertain. CDR1 and CDR2 (germline): MGHRA, YSYEKL. The CDR3 covers 19 residues. V was clipped by 0 bases and J by 7 bases, with 22 bases between them. In DNA form, the CDR3 reads TGCGCCAGCAGCCAAGAGGACCCCCCTATTACCTCGCGGAATTCACCCCTCCACTTT. Translation gives CASSQEDPPITSRNSPLHF.

This chain joins TRBV19 and TRBJ1-2, with 9 bases fitting TRBD1. CDR1 and CDR2 (germline): LNHDA, SQIVND (reference sequence). V lost 8 bases and J lost 2; bases outside the gene matches: 15. The CDR3 is 17 amino acids. CDR3 loop: CASHDVSRTGANYGYTF. CDR3 DNA sequence: TGTGCCAGTCACGACGTCAGTAGGACAGGGGCAAACTATGGCTACACCTTC.

This chain uses TRBV11-2 with TRBJ2-1, with no clear D. The CDR3 length is 14 residues. V was clipped by 1 base and J by 5 bases, with 9 bases between them. The germline V gene encodes CDR1 SGHAT and CDR2 FQNNGV. CDR3 residues: CASSLVPGDNEQFF. DNA for the CDR3: TGTGCCAGCAGCTTAGTACCAGGAGACAATGAGCAGTTCTTC.

The chain employs TRBV27 and TRBJ1-2; the D gene is possibly TRBD1 (5 bases). In germline, CDR1 is MNHEY, CDR2 SMNVEV (reference sequence). The CDR3 loop spans 15 amino acids. V lost 0 bases, J lost 6 bases, and 14 bases lay in between. In DNA, the CDR3 is TGTGCCAGCAGTTTATCTCATCGAGGGGTAAATGGCTACACCTTC. As protein: CASSLSHRGVNGYTF.

This clone was seen only a few times. The chain uses TRBV9 and TRBJ2-7; D might be TRBD2 (5 bases). Looked up from germline, CDR1 is SGDLS and CDR2 is YYNGEE. With 0 bases removed from V and 3 bases from J, the gap between germline ends came to 10 bases. This CDR3 has 14 amino acids. CDR3 sequence (DNA): TGTGCCAGCAGCGTAGGGGGAGCGAACTACGAGCAGTACTTC. Its translation is CASSVGGANYEQYF.

The rearrangement links TRBV27 to TRBJ1-1; D is ambiguous. CDR3 length: 12 residues. The V gene lost 2 bases and the J gene lost 2 bases, with 3 bases spanning the gap. Germline V CDR1 and CDR2: MNHEY, SMNVEV (reference sequence). CDR3: CASSLPNTEAFF. In DNA form, the CDR3 reads TGTGCCAGCAGTTTACCAAACACTGAAGCTTTCTTT.